This entry concerns a single T cell receptor (beta chain). The authors' processing: Quantification of nucleated cells was approximated via reference gene primer amplification. The protocol was immunoSEQ multiplex PCR, while the TCRdb copy is restricted to in-frame clones and leaves out a portion. V, J and clone size derive from that table, while D and trimming were established from the DNA sequence. The sample shows roughly 9,400 clones, roughly 72% of them seen only once. The data stem from a study of blood T cell repertoires in COVID-19. Study details: Acute and convalescent COVID-19 samples came from the United States, Italy and Spain. The cDNA or gDNA used as material had been derived from T cells, B-cell-depleted T cells, or PBMCs.

This sequence was found in a human donor in a cohort sampled during active COVID-19. Sequencing used peripheral blood.

CDR3 protein: CASSPGTGSVNEQFF. The CDR3 DNA sequence: TGTGCCAGCTCACCAGGGACAGGGTCTGTCAATGAGCAGTTCTTC. The chain is built from TRBV18 and TRBJ2-1, with TRBD1 identical over 9 bases. Germline CDR1 and CDR2: KGHSH and LQKENI. This CDR3 comprises 15 residues. Trimming cost V 2 bases and J 6 bases; bases outside gene matches: 5.